These 20 T cell receptor beta chains came from one sample sequenced in a study of T cells in Graves' hyperthyroidism and ophthalmopathy. Amplified regions were TCR beta CDR3 sequences from RNA transcripts. The TCR CDR3 was amplified in a first-round RT-PCR using the HTBI primer set. TCRdb passed the multiplex PCR reads through MiXCR, listing each CDR3 protein once. The data contain roughly 500,000 distinct CDR3 sequences, 16% of them singletons. The sequenced sample consisted of blood. These receptor sequences come from a woman in her twenties or thirties with Graves' ophthalmopathy.

This clonotype was detected ten times or more. CDR3 loop: CASSFASGRAADTQYF. CDR3 bases: TGTGCCAGCAGTTTCGCCAGCGGGAGGGCCGCAGATACGCAGTATTTT. The chain employs TRBV28 and TRBJ2-3; the match to TRBD2 covers 10 bases. Looked up from germline, CDR1 is MDHEN and CDR2 is SYDVKM. The CDR3 extends over 16 amino acids. Unmatched junction bases numbered 7, after V lost 3 bases and J lost 4 bases.

This clonotype was picked up many times. CDR3 protein: CASSLVISDSRDSPLHF. As DNA, the CDR3 is TGTGCCAGCAGCTTAGTAATCAGCGACAGTCGAGATTCACCCCTCCACTTT. The chain couples TRBV7-9 to TRBJ1-6; a weak D match, TRBD1 (5 bases). Deletions cut 1 base from V and 8 bases from J, with 18 bases between. Looked up from germline, CDR1 is SEHNR and CDR2 is FQNEAQ (reference sequence). The CDR3 contains 17 residues. Complete variable domain (other parts from reference TRBV7-9 and TRBJ1-6): DTGVSQNPRHKITKRGQNVTFRCDPISEHNRLYWYRQTLGQGPEFLTYFQNEAQLEKSRLLSDRFSAERPKGSFSTLEIQRTEQGDSAMYLCASSLVISDSRDSPLHFGNGTRLTVT.

This clonotype was observed at least ten times. The chain carries TRBV5-1 and TRBJ2-7; D unclear. CDR3 length: 14 amino acids. Germline-derived CDR1 and CDR2 are SGHRS and YFSETQ. V was shortened by 0 bases and J by 2 bases, with 9 bases between the two germline ends. The DNA of the CDR3 is TGCGCCAGCAGCTTGGCCGGCAAAGCCTACGAGCAGTACTTC. Translation gives CASSLAGKAYEQYF.

This clonotype was counted at least ten times. The CDR3 region has the DNA TGTGCCAGCAGCTTTAATTCGGGTGACGAGCAGTACTTC. This translates into CASSFNSGDEQYF. The genes are TRBV7-2 and TRBJ2-7, with D hard to call. Trimming removed 3 bases from V and 5 bases from J, with 11 bases in between. The CDR3 extends over 13 amino acids. Germline loops: CDR1 SGHTA, CDR2 FQGNSA. The full variable domain, with the rest looked up from reference TRBV7-2 and TRBJ2-7, is GAGVSQSPSNKVTEKGKDVELRCDPISGHTALYWYRQSLGQGLEFLIYFQGNSAPDKSGLPSDRFSAERTGGSVSTLTIQRTQQEDSAVYLCASSFNSGDEQYFGPGTRLTVT.

The table lists this clonotype with a few counts. The rearrangement uses TRBV20-1 and TRBJ1-5; maybe TRBD1 (6 bases). Trimming stripped 1 base from V and 5 bases from J, with 18 bases between. Germline lookup yields CDR1 DFQATT and CDR2 SNEGSKA (reference sequence). The CDR3 is made up of 16 amino acids. In DNA form, the CDR3 reads TGCAGTGCTAGAGTCGTACAGGGCCTTTCTGATCAGCCCCAGCATTTT. Translation: CSARVVQGLSDQPQHF.

This clonotype was seen ten or more times. The V call is TRBV28, the J call TRBJ2-1; tentatively, D is TRBD1 or TRBD2 (5 bases each). The CDR3 spans 12 residues. V gave up 8 bases and J gave up 9 bases, with 14 bases separating them. In germline, CDR1 is MDHEN, CDR2 SYDVKM. In DNA form, the CDR3 reads TGTGCCAGCGGGGGAAATAGGGGTGAGCAGTTCTTC. This translates into CASGGNRGEQFF. Full variable domain (rest looked up from reference TRBV28 and TRBJ2-1): DVKVTQSSRYLVKRTGEKVFLECVQDMDHENMFWYRQDPGLGLRLIYFSYDVKMKEKGDIPEGYSVSREKKERFSLILESASTNQTSMYLCASGGNRGEQFFGPGTRLTVL.

This CDR3 is CASSQTEYYQPQHF. In DNA, the CDR3 is TGTGCCAGCAGCCAGACAGAGTACTATCAGCCCCAGCATTTT. J is TRBJ1-5 and V is TRBV6-2 or TRBV6-3; maybe TRBD1 (5 bases). V gave up 6 bases and J gave up 5 bases, with 14 bases separating them. CDR3 size: 14 residues. Germline V gives CDR1 MNHEY, CDR2 SVGEGT.

There are many counts of this clonotype. The rearrangement uses TRBV20-1 and TRBJ1-5, with D unclear. Deletions cut 4 bases from V and 3 bases from J, with 16 bases between. This CDR3 is 15 amino acids long. Germline V gene data show CDR1 as DFQATT and CDR2 as SNEGSKA (reference sequence). The CDR3 region has the DNA TGCAGTGCTATCATCGGACGGACCTTCAATCAGCCCCAGCATTTT. Translation gives CSAIIGRTFNQPQHF.

This clonotype was observed at least ten times. The chain links TRBV3-1 to TRBJ2-1, with D tentatively TRBD2 (7 bases). CDR3 size: 14 residues. V lost 4 bases, J lost 7 bases, and 14 bases lay in between. The V gene's germline CDR1 is LGHDT and CDR2 YNNKEL (reference sequence). The CDR3 loop is CASSRGRGGNEQFF. The CDR3 bases are TGTGCCAGCAGCCGGGGCAGGGGAGGGAATGAGCAGTTCTTC.

This clonotype occurred a few times. The genes are TRBV7-3 and TRBJ2-4; the D is unclear. Trimming pared 1 base from V and 0 bases from J, leaving 7 bases between. This CDR3 has 15 amino acids. Germline loops: CDR1 SGHTA, CDR2 FQGTGA. The CDR3 loop is CASSLSPLAKNIQYF. CDR3 nucleotide sequence: TGTGCCAGCAGCTTAAGTCCCCTAGCCAAAAACATTCAGTACTTC.

This clonotype was seen a few times. A read error may produce the germline difference seen at one junction end. The rearrangement joins TRBV12-3 or TRBV12-4 to TRBJ2-1; TRBD1 matches 7 bases. The CDR3 runs 15 residues. The CDR3 here is CTSMDSTGSYNEQFF. The CDR3 nucleotides read TGTACCAGCATGGATTCGACAGGGTCCTACAATGAGCAGTTCTTC.

This clonotype was detected many times. The chain uses TRBV20-1 and TRBJ2-1; TRBD2 agrees at 7 bases. There are 12 residues in the CDR3. Germline V gives CDR1 DFQATT, CDR2 SNEGSKA (reference sequence). The V segment lost 4 bases and the J segment 10 bases; nucleotides outside the gene matches: 7. The CDR3 loop reads CSATSGGREQFF. CDR3 in DNA: TGCAGTGCTACTAGCGGAGGGCGAGAGCAGTTCTTC.

To note about this clonotype: The germline gene is not matched at one end of the junction; a read error may be the cause. This chain uses TRBV6-2 or TRBV6-3 with TRBJ1-1; tentatively, D is TRBD1 (6 bases). There are 13 residues in the CDR3. In germline, CDR1 is MNHEY, CDR2 SVGEGT. The chain's CDR3 is CASAQGMNTEASF. Written as DNA, the CDR3 is TGTGCCAGCGCCCAGGGGATGAACACTGAAGCTTCCTTT.

In regard to this clonotype: A much larger clone sits a single nucleotide away, making a read error possible. The chain is built from TRBV7-2 and TRBJ2-7; 7 bases agree with TRBD1. V lost 4 bases to trimming and J lost 5 bases; unmatched junction nucleotides: 5. This CDR3 has 13 amino acids. The germline V gene encodes CDR1 SGHTA and CDR2 FQGNSA. The CDR3 loop reads CASSSTGVHEQYF. The CDR3 DNA reads as TGTGCCAGCAGCTCCACAGGGGTGCACGAGCAGTACTTC.

This clonotype was recorded many times. V gene TRBV28 combines with J gene TRBJ1-1; possible D gene TRBD1, 5 bases. The length of the CDR3 is 12 residues. Trimming took off 6 bases at V and 8 bases at J, with 13 bases between the two ends. Looked up from germline, CDR1 is MDHEN and CDR2 is SYDVKM. As DNA, the CDR3 is TGTGCCAGCAGCGTGGGGCAGATAGAAGCTTTCTTT. Its protein product is CASSVGQIEAFF.

This clonotype was counted many times. This chain uses TRBV20-1 with TRBJ2-7; 12 bases match TRBD2. Germline V gene sequence: CDR1 DFQATT, CDR2 SNEGSKA (reference sequence). The V and J ends lost 3 bases and 8 bases, in that order; junction bases with no gene match: 5. The CDR3 extends over 13 amino acids. DNA for the CDR3: TGCAGTGCTAGCAGACTAGCGGGAGTCAAGCAGTACTTC. The encoded protein is CSASRLAGVKQYF.

About this clonotype: A read error may account for a junction end that differs from germline. V is TRBV4-3 and J is TRBJ2-2; possibly TRBD1 for D (7 bases). The V gene's germline CDR1 is LGHNA and CDR2 YSLEER. The CDR3 has 16 amino acids. Here the CDR3 DNA reads TGCGCCAGCAGCCAACCCACCGGGACAGTAACCGGGGGGCTGTTTTTT. The encoded protein is CASSQPTGTVTGGLFF.

This clonotype came up many times. The chain employs TRBV3-1 and TRBJ2-7, with D unresolved. Germline V CDR1 and CDR2: LGHDT, YNNKEL (reference sequence). The ends were cut back, 6 bases at V and 4 bases at J, with 10 bases in the middle. CDR3 length: 12 residues. The CDR3 here is CASRTKGYEQYF. The CDR3 DNA reads as TGTGCCAGCAGAACGAAAGGGTACGAGCAGTACTTC.

This clonotype was detected many times. This chain uses TRBV11-1 with TRBJ2-3; TRBD2 is a possible D gene (6 bases). V lost 4 bases to trimming and J lost 3 bases, with 11 bases between them. The CDR3 spans 14 residues. Germline CDR1 and CDR2: SGHAT and FQDESV (reference sequence). CDR3 coding DNA: TGTGCCAGCAGCTCCGGACTAAGGACAGATACGCAGTATTTT. Its translation is CASSSGLRTDTQYF.

This clonotype came up many times. The chain is built from TRBV20-1 and TRBJ2-7; a weak D match, TRBD2 (6 bases). The germline CDR1 and CDR2 sequences are DFQATT and SNEGSKA (reference sequence). CDR3 size: 13 residues. Trimming left V 3 bases short and J 7 bases short, with 16 bases between. CDR3 sequence (DNA): TGCAGTGCTAGGATCATCGGGGGATCTGAGCAGTACTTC. This sequence encodes CSARIIGGSEQYF.